The text below deals with one T cell receptor beta chain. It lacks a known antigen. No much larger clone is present one base from it, and per-base qualities are unavailable. Library construction relied on the immunoSEQ multiplex PCR assay. Drawn from immuneACCESS, this table holds only the in-frame rearrangements with V and J called that TCRdb kept. Clones are partly lost; checked studies trace under half to an unresolved V gene and leave the rest unexplained. In this sample the table shows some 64,000 clones, approximately 83% of which occur a single time. The top ten clonotypes cover around 5.5% of the sample. The data belong to a study of technical replicates of blood from several donors (TCRdb year 2017). The V and J ends are trimmed by 0 bases and 1 base, leaving 13 bases between them. Taken from the germline V gene, the CDR1 and CDR2 loops are LGHNA and YSLEER. The CDR3 numbers 16 residues from cysteine through phenylalanine. The read is trimmed to its CDR3 DNA, 48 bases read in frame from base 1.

The receptor was isolated from a human donor in good health. Some clones in this sample may be carry-over from other donors' samples. Sequences were obtained from PBMCs. This chain is built from TRBV4-3 and TRBJ2-7; tentative D gene TRBD1, with 6 bases matching. The CDR3 protein: CASSQDRAQGSYEQYF. The DNA sequence is given as TGCGCCAGCAGCCAAGATCGCGCGCAGGGGTCCTACGAGCAGTACTTC.